These 3 T cell receptor beta chains came from one sample sequenced in a study of T cell changes during pregnancy in multiple sclerosis. Profiling relied on immunoSEQ multiplex PCR, and the TCRdb table lists in-frame clones only, not all of them. The table has about 80,000 clones, roughly nine tenths seen once; the top ten hold 2.6%. Here the sequenced sample was peripheral blood, taken before pregnancy. The receptors were sampled from a female donor with multiple sclerosis, enrolled in a pregnancy study.

The chain employs TRBV5-6 and TRBJ2-2; TRBD1 agrees at 9 bases. The CDR3 consists of 16 residues. Germline CDR1 and CDR2: SGHDT and YYEEEE. V shed 4 bases, J shed 4 bases, and the junction held 8 bases outside the gene matches. This CDR3 reads CASSLRQGGGTGELFF. CDR3 DNA: TGTGCCAGCAGCCTGCGACAGGGGGGGGGCACCGGGGAGCTGTTTTTT.

The V gene is TRBV6-1, the J gene TRBJ2-2; the match to TRBD1 covers 12 bases. J gave up 6 bases and V 3 bases, and 5 bases lay outside the gene matches. The CDR3 is made up of 16 amino acids. CDR1 MNHNS and CDR2 SASEGT come from the germline V gene. The CDR3 bases are TGTGCCAGCAGTGAGCCGGGACAGGGGGCCCCCGGGGAGCTGTTTTTT. This gives the protein CASSEPGQGAPGELFF.

This sequence joins TRBV28 and TRBJ2-7; TRBD2 matches 13 bases. CDR3 length: 21 amino acids. Germline trimming cut 3 bases from V and 4 bases from J; bases unmatched to any gene: 21. Germline V gene lookup returns CDR1 MDHEN and CDR2 SYDVKM. The CDR3, as DNA: TGTGCCAGCAGTTTGCCTTCAGGACTAGCGGGAGTCCCCCCGCCGCCTTACGAGCAGTACTTC. It specifies CASSLPSGLAGVPPPPYEQYF. The complete variable domain, with remaining parts taken from reference TRBV28 and TRBJ2-7, reads DVKVTQSSRYLVKRTGEKVFLECVQDMDHENMFWYRQDPGLGLRLIYFSYDVKMKEKGDIPEGYSVSREKKERFSLILESASTNQTSMYLCASSLPSGLAGVPPPPYEQYFGPGTRLTVT.